These 17 T cell receptor beta chains were sequenced from one sample in a study of chronic HIV infection and antiretroviral therapy. TCRdb ran MiXCR on the 5' RACE reads and lists one entry per CDR3 protein. Here the sample spans 40,000 or so distinct CDR3 sequences, 8.2% being singletons. Sequenced sample: peripheral blood. Receptor source: an adult who had HIV and had not received antiretroviral therapy, or was an uninfected healthy control (not recorded which).

This rearrangement joins TRBV6-1 to TRBJ2-3; either TRBD1 or TRBD2 may fit D (6 bases each). The CDR3 runs to 14 residues. Germline V lookup: CDR1 MNHNS, CDR2 SASEGT. The germline V and J ends were trimmed by 2 bases and 3 bases, with 9 bases remaining between them. The CDR3 region is CASSEWGATDTQYF. The CDR3, as DNA: TGTGCCAGCAGTGAATGGGGGGCTACAGATACGCAGTATTTT.

In its sample, this clonotype was seen a few times. This sequence joins TRBV29-1 and TRBJ2-3; perhaps TRBD2 as D (6 bases). Germline-derived CDR1 and CDR2 are SQVTM and ANQGSEA. V was trimmed by 8 bases and J by 1 base, leaving 13 bases between them. The CDR3 sequence is 13 residues long. For the CDR3, the DNA is TGCAGCTATGGGGCTAGCGGCACAGATACGCAGTATTTT. Residues: CSYGASGTDTQYF.

This clonotype was counted many times. V usage is TRBV6-2 or TRBV6-3 and J usage is TRBJ2-7; D is unclear. Looked up from germline, CDR1 is MNHEY and CDR2 is SVGEGT. The CDR3 loop spans 14 amino acids. V dropped 0 bases and J dropped 0 bases, with 6 bases sitting between them. Written as DNA, the CDR3 is TGTGCCAGCAGTTACTCATACAACTCCTACGAGCAGTACTTC. Translation gives CASSYSYNSYEQYF.

A remark on this clonotype: An end of the junction differs from the germline gene, which may be a read error. The gene calls are TRBV5-1 and TRBJ1-1, with D maybe TRBD1 (5 bases). Germline V gene sequence: CDR1 SGHRS, CDR2 YFSETQ. The CDR3 loop spans 13 amino acids. As DNA, the CDR3 is TGCGCCAGCAGCCCCGGGGGTGGGACTGAAACTTTCTTT. Protein: CASSPGGGTETFF.

The chain combines TRBV28 with TRBJ1-5; TRBD1 matches 7 bases. V gave up 5 bases and J gave up 6 bases; unmatched junction bases: 16. This CDR3 comprises 17 residues. The germline CDR1 and CDR2 sequences are MDHEN and SYDVKM. CDR3 amino acids: CASSNRDSGLHLQPQHF. DNA for the CDR3: TGTGCCAGCAGTAACCGGGACAGCGGGCTTCACCTTCAGCCCCAGCATTTT.

This clonotype was picked up a small number of times. The V call is TRBV20-1, the J call TRBJ2-1, with D unresolved. From germline, CDR1 is DFQATT and CDR2 SNEGSKA (reference sequence). V dropped 5 bases and J dropped 1 base, with 9 bases sitting between them. The CDR3 sequence is 13 residues long. The CDR3 is CSAFNLSYNEQFF. CDR3 in DNA: TGCAGTGCTTTTAACCTATCCTACAATGAGCAGTTCTTC.

The chain employs TRBV2 and TRBJ2-2, with D perhaps TRBD1 (6 bases). V lost 6 bases to trimming and J lost 5 bases, with 16 bases between them. The germline gives CDR1 SNHLY, CDR2 FYNNEI. CDR3 length equals 15 residues. CDR3: CASRSEQGLTGELFF. DNA of the CDR3: TGTGCCAGCAGATCTGAGCAGGGGCTGACCGGGGAGCTGTTTTTT.

This clonotype showed up just a few times. The V call is TRBV2, the J call TRBJ2-5, with D maybe TRBD2 (5 bases). There are 12 residues in the CDR3. The germline V gene encodes CDR1 SNHLY and CDR2 FYNNEI. Trimming cost V 4 bases and J 7 bases, with 10 bases left between them. CDR3 nucleotides: TGTGCCAGCAGTGGCCAACGGGGGACCCAGTACTTC. Its translation: CASSGQRGTQYF.

This clonotype was seen more than once but under ten times. The CDR3 DNA is TGTGCCACCAGTGCAAGGACAAGGCCGAGCTCCTACAATGAGCAGTTCTTC. This sequence encodes CATSARTRPSSYNEQFF. This chain uses TRBV24-1 with TRBJ2-1; D perhaps matches TRBD1 (5 bases). CDR1 and CDR2 from the germline V gene are KGHDR and SFDVKD. The CDR3 sequence is 17 residues long. Trimming took 5 bases from V and 0 from J, leaving 16 bases between them.

This clonotype was counted at least ten times. V and J are TRBV28 and TRBJ2-7; 10 positions agree with TRBD1. The CDR3 has 15 amino acids. Germline V gene sequence: CDR1 MDHEN, CDR2 SYDVKM. J was trimmed by 3 bases and V by 2 bases; bases with no gene match: 4. The CDR3, as DNA: TGTGCCAGCAGTTTAGGGGGGACAGGGGTCTACGAGCAGTACTTC. As protein: CASSLGGTGVYEQYF.

This clonotype was seen repeatedly, ten times or more. This sequence joins TRBV29-1 and TRBJ2-3; 7 bases fit TRBD1. CDR1 is SQVTM, CDR2 ANQGSEA, per germline. The CDR3 has 14 residues. The V gene end was trimmed by 6 bases and the J gene end by 3 bases; junction bases not matched to a gene: 9. CDR3 in amino acids: CSVAVTGYTDTQYF. CDR3 nucleotide sequence: TGCAGCGTGGCCGTGACAGGGTATACAGATACGCAGTATTTT.

This clonotype was found many times. This chain links TRBV28 with TRBJ2-5; no clear D. The V gene's germline CDR1 is MDHEN and CDR2 SYDVKM. V shed 5 bases and J shed 2 bases, with 12 bases lying between them. The CDR3 has 14 amino acids. Here the CDR3 reads CASSQGRKQETQYF. In DNA, the CDR3 is TGTGCCAGCAGTCAAGGACGTAAACAAGAGACCCAGTACTTC.

This clonotype has a count of ten or more. J is TRBJ1-6 and V is TRBV28, with a possible D match to TRBD1 (6 bases). The CDR3 extends over 14 amino acids. Trimming took off 1 base at V and 7 bases at J, with 8 bases between the two ends. Germline V gene lookup returns CDR1 MDHEN and CDR2 SYDVKM. In DNA, the CDR3 is TGTGCCAGCAGTTTATCGGGGGCCAATTCACCCCTCCACTTT. Amino acids: CASSLSGANSPLHF.

This clonotype came up a few times. The chain has TRBV6-2 or TRBV6-3 and TRBJ2-2, with TRBD2 matching 9 bases. CDR1 is MNHEY, CDR2 SVGEGT, per germline. The CDR3 has 15 amino acids. With 4 bases clipped from V and 6 bases from J, the junction kept 6 bases outside the gene matches. The CDR3 bases are TGTGCCAGCAGTTTCGAACGGACTAGCGCCGGGGAGCTGTTTTTT. Its translation: CASSFERTSAGELFF.

This clonotype was counted at least ten times. The chain joins TRBV7-8 to TRBJ2-7; 8 bases agree with TRBD2. The CDR3 consists of 16 residues. V was clipped by 5 bases and J by 5 bases; unmatched bases: 14. Looked up from germline, CDR1 is SGHVS and CDR2 is FQNEAQ. In DNA, the CDR3 is TGTGCCAGCAGCCGAAGCATAACTAGCGGCCTGGACGAGCAGTACTTC. Protein sequence: CASSRSITSGLDEQYF.

This clonotype was seen a few times. This chain connects TRBV5-1 to TRBJ2-2, with D perhaps TRBD1 or TRBD2 (5 bases each). Per germline, CDR1 SGHRS and CDR2 YFSETQ. The CDR3 loop spans 15 amino acids. Trimming pared 7 bases from V and 7 bases from J, leaving 20 bases between. The CDR3 region is CASAEGPSGLGELFF. The CDR3 coding sequence is TGCGCCAGCGCCGAGGGGCCTTCAGGCCTCGGGGAGCTGTTTTTT.

With regard to this clonotype: This sequence may be a read error, since a much larger clone differs from it by one base. The chain employs TRBV9 and TRBJ1-1, with a tentative D call TRBD1 (5 bases). Germline CDR1 and CDR2: SGDLS and YYNGEE. There are 12 residues in the CDR3. CDR3 nucleotide sequence: TGTGCCAGCAGCGGAAACGGGGCTGAAACTTTCTTT. It encodes CASSGNGAETFF.